These 21 T cell receptor beta chains were all obtained from the same sample, sequenced in a study of shared clonotypes between healthy human individuals. The method was immunoSEQ multiplex PCR; TCRdb's version includes in-frame clones alone and lacks a portion of them. The table has about 1.1 million clones, roughly 80% seen once; the top ten hold about 0.89%. Material for sequencing was memory CD4+ T cells from PBMCs. Subset denoted: CD45RA-negative fraction. These receptors were obtained from a man younger than 35 in good health. Some clones in this sample may be carry-over from other donors' samples.

The gene calls are TRBV30 and TRBJ2-2, with TRBD2 matching 15 bases. The CDR3 contains 17 residues. Germline CDR1 GTSNPN, CDR2 SVGIG (reference sequence). V shed 3 bases, J shed 1 base, and the junction held 3 bases outside the gene matches. CDR3: CAWRGTSGRLNTGELFF. The CDR3 nucleotides read TGTGCCTGGAGGGGGACTAGCGGGAGGCTGAACACCGGGGAGCTGTTTTTT.

The CDR3 DNA sequence: TGTGCCAGCAGCTCTAGGGCAGGCTACGAGCAGTACTTC. It translates to CASSSRAGYEQYF. V is TRBV11-2 and J is TRBJ2-7; D is ambiguous. Trimming shortened V by 4 bases and J by 3 bases, and 10 bases separated the two germline ends. Germline-derived CDR1 and CDR2 are SGHAT and FQNNGV. CDR3 length: 13 amino acids.

The chain combines TRBV28 with TRBJ1-4; 7 bases fit TRBD1. Trimming removed 5 bases from V and 2 bases from J; junction bases left unmatched: 8. Germline V gene lookup returns CDR1 MDHEN and CDR2 SYDVKM. The CDR3 covers 16 residues. CDR3 sequence: CASSTKQGWTNEKLFF. CDR3 in DNA: TGTGCCAGCAGTACGAAACAGGGGTGGACTAATGAAAAACTGTTTTTT. Supplemented by reference TRBV28 and TRBJ1-4, the full variable domain reads DVKVTQSSRYLVKRTGEKVFLECVQDMDHENMFWYRQDPGLGLRLIYFSYDVKMKEKGDIPEGYSVSREKKERFSLILESASTNQTSMYLCASSTKQGWTNEKLFFGSGTQLSVL.

J is TRBJ2-3 and V is TRBV5-4; 7 bases agree with TRBD2. This CDR3 is built from 14 residues. V shed 2 bases, J shed 9 bases, and the junction held 9 bases outside the gene matches. Germline lookup yields CDR1 SGHNT and CDR2 YYREEE (reference sequence). CDR3 bases: TGTGCCAGCAGCTTCCGGACTAGTCCAGGGACGCAGTATTTT. Translated: CASSFRTSPGTQYF.

This chain uses TRBV9 with TRBJ1-2; perhaps TRBD1 as D (6 bases). In germline, CDR1 is SGDLS, CDR2 YYNGEE. V was shortened by 4 bases and J by 3 bases, with 13 bases between the two germline ends. The CDR3 extends over 14 amino acids. Written as DNA, the CDR3 is TGTGCCAGCAGCCCGGACAGCGTAGACTATGGCTACACCTTC. This encodes CASSPDSVDYGYTF.

This chain links TRBV9 with TRBJ1-4; D might be TRBD1 (6 bases). V lost 0 bases, J lost 7 bases, and 10 bases lay in between. The germline V gene encodes CDR1 SGDLS and CDR2 YYNGEE. There are 14 residues in the CDR3. CDR3 residues: CASSVGGRAEKLFF. CDR3 coding DNA: TGTGCCAGCAGCGTAGGGGGGCGCGCTGAAAAACTGTTTTTT.

Remarks on this clone: A far larger clone is off by one base, so a read error is likely. J is TRBJ2-5 and V is TRBV30, with unresolved D. V lost 3 bases and J lost 0, with 11 bases in between. The CDR3 contains 14 residues. The germline V gene encodes CDR1 GTSNPN and CDR2 SVGIG (reference sequence). The CDR3 coding sequence is TGTGCCTGGAGGAGGCTCCTGAACCAAGAGACCCAGTACTTC. It specifies CAWRRLLNQETQYF.

The V call is TRBV28, the J call TRBJ1-5, with unresolved D. The CDR3 is 14 amino acids. Germline CDR1 reads MDHEN; CDR2 reads SYDVKM. V lost 5 bases and J 2 bases, leaving 10 bases between the germline ends. CDR3 amino acids: CASSRRVGNQPQHF. CDR3 DNA: TGTGCCAGCAGTCGTAGGGTGGGCAATCAGCCCCAGCATTTT.

This chain links TRBV5-1 with TRBJ1-3; TRBD1 agrees at 8 bases. CDR1 and CDR2 from the germline V gene are SGHRS and YFSETQ. J was trimmed by 8 bases and V by 4 bases; bases with no gene match: 8. This CDR3 is 14 amino acids long. The CDR3 coding sequence is TGCGCCAGCAGCGGACAGGGTTCGAAGGACACCATATATTTT. Amino acid sequence: CASSGQGSKDTIYF.

The V and J genes are TRBV9 and TRBJ2-3; D remains ambiguous. Germline CDR1 and CDR2: SGDLS and YYNGEE. The CDR3 contains 13 residues. The V and J ends lost 2 bases and 8 bases respectively, with 12 bases between them. The CDR3 reads CASSVSSQTTQYF. In DNA, the CDR3 is TGTGCCAGCAGCGTTTCCTCGCAAACTACGCAGTATTTT.

The chain employs TRBV11-3 and TRBJ2-2, with TRBD2 identical over 9 bases. Germline V lookup: CDR1 SGHNT, CDR2 YENEEA. CDR3 length: 16 amino acids. Germline trimming cut 0 bases from V and 4 bases from J; bases unmatched to any gene: 3. This CDR3 is CASSLERGGSTGELFF. In nucleotides, the CDR3 is TGTGCCAGCAGCTTAGAGCGGGGGGGCTCCACCGGGGAGCTGTTTTTT.

This chain connects TRBV9 to TRBJ2-5; D may be TRBD1 (5 bases). In germline, CDR1 is SGDLS, CDR2 YYNGEE. V was trimmed by 2 bases and J by 2 bases, leaving 13 bases between them. The CDR3 totals 15 residues. CDR3 sequence: CASSVGPAVQETQYF. For the CDR3, the DNA is TGTGCCAGCAGCGTGGGGCCGGCAGTACAAGAGACCCAGTACTTC.

This chain links TRBV7-3 with TRBJ1-1; D uncertain. The CDR3 consists of 13 residues. Germline CDR1 and CDR2: SGHTA and FQGTGA. Trimming cost V 5 bases and J 3 bases, with 10 bases left between them. The CDR3 loop reads CASSPGVDTEAFF. The CDR3 bases are TGTGCCAGCAGCCCCGGGGTGGACACTGAAGCTTTCTTT.

The table lists this clone with a count of one. The chain recombines TRBV9 with TRBJ2-7; no reliable D call. V was clipped by 0 bases and J by 5 bases, with 9 bases between them. Germline loops: CDR1 SGDLS, CDR2 YYNGEE. CDR3 length: 13 amino acids. The CDR3 reads CASSVDLSNEQYF. The CDR3 DNA reads as TGTGCCAGCAGCGTAGACCTTAGCAACGAGCAGTACTTC.

The chain is built from TRBV19 and TRBJ2-2, with 8 positions matching TRBD2. Unmatched junction bases numbered 18, after V lost 6 bases and J lost 6 bases. Germline V gene sequence: CDR1 LNHDA, CDR2 SQIVND (reference sequence). CDR3 length: 18 residues. CDR3 sequence (DNA): TGTGCCAGTAGAAGAGAATCTACCGGGACTAGATCCTCCGGGGAGCTGTTTTTT. Translating gives CASRRESTGTRSSGELFF. Full variable domain (rest looked up from reference TRBV19 and TRBJ2-2): DGGITQSPKYLFRKEGQNVTLSCEQNLNHDAMYWYRQDPGQGLRLIYYSQIVNDFQKGDIAEGYSVSREKKESFPLTVTSAQKNPTAFYLCASRRESTGTRSSGELFFGEGSRLTVL.

This clone appeared once. V and J are TRBV4-2 and TRBJ2-1; 7 bases align to TRBD1. The CDR3 has 16 amino acids. The germline gives CDR1 LGHNA, CDR2 YNFKEQ. Trimming cost V 1 base and J 4 bases; bases outside gene matches: 7. The CDR3 nucleotides read TGTGCCAGCAGCCAAGGGGACAGCGATCTGTACAATGAGCAGTTCTTC. It translates to CASSQGDSDLYNEQFF.

The chain has TRBV7-9 and TRBJ1-4; tentatively, D is TRBD1 (6 bases). The CDR3 extends over 14 amino acids. The germline gives CDR1 SEHNR, CDR2 FQNEAQ (reference sequence). The V end was cut by 4 bases, the J end by 7 bases, with 13 bases between. CDR3 in amino acids: CASSSGTGFEKLFF. CDR3 DNA: TGTGCCAGCAGCTCAGGCACAGGGTTTGAAAAACTGTTTTTT.

This clone turned up a few times. The CDR3, as DNA: TGTGCCAGCAGGGCGCCAGGGGCCTGGGGCTACACCTTC. Translated: CASRAPGAWGYTF. The rearrangement links TRBV6-5 to TRBJ1-2; D perhaps matches TRBD1 (6 bases). The CDR3 is made up of 13 amino acids. The V gene lost 6 bases and the J gene lost 8 bases, with 16 bases spanning the gap. Per germline, CDR1 MNHEY and CDR2 SVGAGI.

V usage is TRBV5-1 and J usage is TRBJ2-5; D is unclear. Deletions cut 0 bases from V and 2 bases from J, with 8 bases between. The length of the CDR3 is 14 residues. CDR1 and CDR2 (germline): SGHRS, YFSETQ. The CDR3 DNA follows: TGCGCCAGCAGCTTGGCGCACTTTCAAGAGACCCAGTACTTC. Its protein product is CASSLAHFQETQYF.

This clone was found a few times. The chain combines TRBV11-3 with TRBJ2-1; D possibly corresponds to TRBD2 (6 bases). Trimming took 5 bases from V and 3 from J, leaving 11 bases between them. This CDR3 is built from 14 residues. CDR1 is SGHNT and CDR2 is YENEEA in the germline V gene. The CDR3 loop is CASSRRLGYNEQFF. The CDR3 bases are TGTGCCAGCAGCAGGCGACTAGGCTACAATGAGCAGTTCTTC. The variable domain in full, completed from reference TRBV11-3 and TRBJ2-1, reads EAGVVQSPRYKIIEKKQPVAFWCNPISGHNTLYWYLQNLGQGPELLIRYENEEAVDDSQLPKDRFSAERLKGVDSTLKIQPAELGDSAVYLCASSRRLGYNEQFFGPGTRLTVL.

The J gene is TRBJ1-5, the V gene TRBV2, with D unresolved. CDR3 size: 13 residues. The V gene lost 9 bases and the J gene lost 7 bases, with 16 bases spanning the gap. Germline V lookup: CDR1 SNHLY, CDR2 FYNNEI. The CDR3 coding sequence is TGTGCCAGTAAACGTGGGGTAGGACAGCCCCAGCATTTT. This sequence encodes CASKRGVGQPQHF.